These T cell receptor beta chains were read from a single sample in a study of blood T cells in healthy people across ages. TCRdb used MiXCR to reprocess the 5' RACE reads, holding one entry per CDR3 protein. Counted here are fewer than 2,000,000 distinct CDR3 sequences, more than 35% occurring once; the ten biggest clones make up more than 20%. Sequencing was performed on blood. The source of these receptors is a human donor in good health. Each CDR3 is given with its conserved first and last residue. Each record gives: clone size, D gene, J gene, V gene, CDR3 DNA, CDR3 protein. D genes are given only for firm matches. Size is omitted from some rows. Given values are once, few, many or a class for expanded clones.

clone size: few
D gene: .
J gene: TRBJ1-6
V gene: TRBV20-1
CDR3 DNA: TGCAGTGCTAGGCAGCTTAGCTCCTATAATTCACCCCTCCACTTT
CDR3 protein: CSARQLSSYNSPLHF

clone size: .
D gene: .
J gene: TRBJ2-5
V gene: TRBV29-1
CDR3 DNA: TGCAGCGTTGAAGATGAGGCTGGAGCGCGAGAGACCCAGTACTTC
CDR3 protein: CSVEDEAGARETQYF

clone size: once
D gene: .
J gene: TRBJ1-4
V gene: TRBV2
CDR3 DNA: TGTGCCAGCAGTGAACTGCATCCGCGACAGCTCAATGAAAAACTGTTTTTT
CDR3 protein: CASSELHPRQLNEKLFF

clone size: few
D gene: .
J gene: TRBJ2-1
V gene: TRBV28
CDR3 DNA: TGTGCCAGCACAACCCGGTTTGTAACTTACAATGAGCAGTTCTTC
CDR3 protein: CASTTRFVTYNEQFF

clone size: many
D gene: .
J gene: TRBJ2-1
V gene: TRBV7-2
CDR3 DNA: TGTGCCAGCAGCTTTTACGGTGAGCAGTTCTTC
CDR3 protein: CASSFYGEQFF

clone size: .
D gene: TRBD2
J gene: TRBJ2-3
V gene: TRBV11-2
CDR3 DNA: TGTGCCAGCAGCCTCCCAGGGCGGGGGACAGATACGCAGTATTTT
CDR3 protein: CASSLPGRGTDTQYF

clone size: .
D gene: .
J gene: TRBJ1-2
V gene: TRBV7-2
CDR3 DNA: TGTGCCAGCAGCCCCGGGTCGGGGAATCCTGGCTACACCTTC
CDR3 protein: CASSPGSGNPGYTF

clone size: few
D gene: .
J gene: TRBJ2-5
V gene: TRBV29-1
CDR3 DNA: TGCAGCGAACAGGGGGCGGGGGGGACCCAGTACTTC
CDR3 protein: CSEQGAGGTQYF

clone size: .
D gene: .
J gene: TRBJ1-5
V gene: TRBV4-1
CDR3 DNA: TGCGCCAGCAGCCGGGGGAGGTTTCAGCCCCAGCATTTT
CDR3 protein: CASSRGRFQPQHF

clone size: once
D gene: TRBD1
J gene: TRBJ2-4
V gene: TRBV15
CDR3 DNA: TGTGCCACCAGCAGAGGACCCGGACAGGAAGTGACAGCAGCCAAAAACATGCAGTACTTC
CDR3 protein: CATSRGPGQEVTAAKNMQYF

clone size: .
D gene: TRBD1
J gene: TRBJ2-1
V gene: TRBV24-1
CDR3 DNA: TGTGCCACCAGTGATTTTGTGAGACAGGGGTCCCTCAATGAGCAGTTCTTC
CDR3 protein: CATSDFVRQGSLNEQFF

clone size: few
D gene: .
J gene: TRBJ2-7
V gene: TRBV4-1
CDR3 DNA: TGCGCCAGCAGCCAAGAAGGACACTTCTCCTACGAGCAGTACTTC
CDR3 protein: CASSQEGHFSYEQYF

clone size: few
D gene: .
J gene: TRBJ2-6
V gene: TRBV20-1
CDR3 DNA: TGCAGTGCCGCACAGGGCTCTGGGGCCAACGTCCTGACTTTC
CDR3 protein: CSAAQGSGANVLTF

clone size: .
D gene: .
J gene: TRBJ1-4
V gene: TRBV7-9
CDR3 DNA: TGTGCCAGCAGCTTGGCCGCGCCGACTAATGAAAAACTGTTTTTT
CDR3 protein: CASSLAAPTNEKLFF

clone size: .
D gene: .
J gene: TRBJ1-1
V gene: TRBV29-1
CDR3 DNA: TGCAACGTCGCTGACCGTAAGAACACTGAAGCTTTCTTT
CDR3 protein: CNVADRKNTEAFF

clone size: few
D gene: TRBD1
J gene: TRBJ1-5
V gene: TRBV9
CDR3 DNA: TGTGCCAGCAGCGGCACAGGGGCCCGAAATCAGCCCCAGCATTTT
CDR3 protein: CASSGTGARNQPQHF

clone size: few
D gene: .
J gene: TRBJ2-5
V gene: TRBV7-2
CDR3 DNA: TGTGCCAGCAGCTTGGTCAGGGAGGCGGAGACCCAGTACTTC
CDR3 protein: CASSLVREAETQYF